The rows below give T cell receptor beta chains drawn from one sample of a study of CD8 T cells and mutated HIV epitopes. Which antigens these TCRs recognize remains unknown. Via MiXCR, TCRdb re-called the single-cell sequencing reads, giving one row per CDR3 protein. The sample holds 11 to 12 distinct CDR3 sequences. The sequencing used CD8+ T cells from blood cultured with an adapted viral peptide, collected during chronic HIV-1 infection. The receptors were gathered from a woman aged 30 to 39 with HIV-1 infection. CDR3s include the opening cysteine and the closing phenylalanine or tryptophan. A D gene is named only where the DNA matches it firmly. Clone size is shown for a subset of rows, as once, few, many or a class of expanded clone.

v_call	d_call	j_call	clone_size	cdr3_aa	cdr3_nt
TRBV4-2	.	TRBJ1-1	large	CASSQDLEAFF	TGTGCCAGCAGCCAAGACCTTGAAGCTTTCTTT
TRBV28	TRBD1	TRBJ1-1	.	CASSLRDRGGYRSTEAFF	TGTGCCAGCAGCTTACGGGACAGGGGAGGGTATAGGAGCACTGAAGCTTTCTTT
TRBV6-1	.	TRBJ1-2	hyperexpanded	CASSDYTAYGYTF	TGTGCCAGCAGTGACTACACCGCTTATGGCTACACCTTC
TRBV28	TRBD1	TRBJ1-1	few	CASSLRDRGGYRNTEAFF	TGTGCCAGCAGCTTACGGGACAGGGGAGGGTATAGGAACACTGAAGCTTTCTTT
TRBV28	.	TRBJ1-6	hyperexpanded	CASSSRWSGTRERGSPLHF	TGTGCCAGCTCCTCCAGGTGGTCGGGGACAAGGGAAAGGGGTTCACCCCTCCACTTT
TRBV3-1	.	TRBJ1-6	once	CASSHHRERGSPLHF	TGTGCCAGCAGCCACCACAGGGAAAGGGGTTCACCCCTCCACTTT
TRBV3-1	TRBD1	TRBJ1-2	medium-sized	CASSHHRDRAIITGYTF	TGTGCCAGCAGCCACCACAGGGACAGGGCAATAATCACTGGCTACACCTTC
TRBV6-1	.	TRBJ1-2	medium-sized	CASSDFTDYGYTF	TGTGCCAGCAGTGATTTTACGGACTATGGCTACACCTTC